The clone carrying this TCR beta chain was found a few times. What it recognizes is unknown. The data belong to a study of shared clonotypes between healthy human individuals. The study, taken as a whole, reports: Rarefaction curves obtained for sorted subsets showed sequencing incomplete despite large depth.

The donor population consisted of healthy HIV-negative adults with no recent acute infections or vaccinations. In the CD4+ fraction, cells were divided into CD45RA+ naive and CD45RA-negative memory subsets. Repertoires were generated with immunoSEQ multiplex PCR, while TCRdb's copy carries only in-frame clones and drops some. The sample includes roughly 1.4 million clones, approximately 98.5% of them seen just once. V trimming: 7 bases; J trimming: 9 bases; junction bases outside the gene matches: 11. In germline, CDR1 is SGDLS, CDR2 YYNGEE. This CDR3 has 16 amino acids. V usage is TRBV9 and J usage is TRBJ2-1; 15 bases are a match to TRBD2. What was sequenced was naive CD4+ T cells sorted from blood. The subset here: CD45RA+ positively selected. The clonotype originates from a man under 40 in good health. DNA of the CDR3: TGTGCCAGCGGTCTTGGACTAGCGGGAGGGCGGGGTGAGCAGTTCTTC. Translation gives CASGLGLAGGRGEQFF.